Listed here are 11 T cell receptor beta chains from one sample, sequenced in a study of T cells in Graves' hyperthyroidism and ophthalmopathy. Researchers took RNA transcripts and amplified the TCR beta CDR3 regions from them. A first-round RT-PCR of the TCR CDR3 used the HTBI primer set. A single record per CDR3 protein comes from TCRdb applying MiXCR to the multiplex PCR reads. In the table there are approximately 640,000 distinct CDR3 sequences, roughly a sixth of which are singletons. Sample: blood. The receptors were gathered from a man aged 45-60 years with Graves' hyperthyroidism.

This clonotype has at least ten counts. This chain uses TRBV7-2 with TRBJ1-6, with a weak D call TRBD1 (6 bases). Between the trimmed V and J ends, which lost 5 bases and 5 bases, there was a span of 16 bases. Germline V gene lookup returns CDR1 SGHTA and CDR2 FQGNSA. This CDR3 contains 16 residues. The CDR3: CASSPQSDRNNSPLHF. The CDR3 DNA is TGTGCCAGCAGCCCCCAATCGGACAGAAATAATTCACCCCTCCACTTT.

This clonotype was counted only a few times. This sequence joins TRBV5-8 and TRBJ2-5; either TRBD1 or TRBD2 may fit D (5 bases each). The CDR3 has 15 amino acids. Trimming took off 0 bases at V and 4 bases at J, with 13 bases between the two ends. In germline, CDR1 is SGHTS, CDR2 YDEGEE. The CDR3 sequence: CASSLEWGIGETQYF. In DNA, the CDR3 is TGTGCCAGCAGCTTGGAGTGGGGGATCGGAGAGACCCAGTACTTC.

This chain links TRBV24-1 with TRBJ2-5; D is undetermined. V lost 5 bases and J lost 6, with 12 bases in between. Germline V CDR1 and CDR2: KGHDR, SFDVKD. CDR3 size: 13 residues. The CDR3 DNA is TGTGCCACCAGTGTCTCTACTGTTAAGACCCAGTACTTC. It translates to CATSVSTVKTQYF.

This clonotype was picked up many times. V and J are TRBV6-1 and TRBJ1-6, with D tentatively TRBD1 (5 bases). The CDR3 consists of 14 residues. Germline-derived CDR1 and CDR2 are MNHNS and SASEGT. With 7 bases removed from V and 7 bases from J, the gap between germline ends came to 14 bases. The CDR3 sequence: CASNPPGANSPLHF. CDR3 nucleotides: TGTGCCAGCAACCCGCCCGGGGCCAATTCACCCCTCCACTTT.

The chain combines TRBV27 with TRBJ2-2; 12 nucleotides line up with TRBD2. With V trimmed by 11 bases and J by 6 bases, 10 bases remained unmatched. The V gene's germline CDR1 is MNHEY and CDR2 SMNVEV (reference sequence). The CDR3 runs 15 residues. CDR3 loop: CARSLAGGPPGELFF. The CDR3 bases are TGTGCCCGCTCTCTAGCGGGAGGGCCCCCCGGGGAGCTGTTTTTT.

J is TRBJ2-7 and V is TRBV28; TRBD2 agrees at 9 bases. V dropped 6 bases and J dropped 5; count of bases not matched to a gene: 20. Per germline, CDR1 MDHEN and CDR2 SYDVKM. The CDR3 is made up of 18 amino acids. CDR3 nucleotides: TGTGCCAGCAGCCCCTCCGAACTAGCGGGCCCCAAGGGCCACGAGCAGTACTTC. Protein: CASSPSELAGPKGHEQYF.

This clonotype was found many times. The V and J genes are TRBV5-1 and TRBJ2-2; possible D gene TRBD2, 6 bases. CDR3 size: 13 residues. V lost 0 bases and J lost 10, with 10 bases in between. CDR1 is SGHRS, CDR2 YFSETQ, per germline. The CDR3 DNA is TGCGCCAGCAGCTTGGCCGGGGGAGAGGAGCTGTTTTTT. Residues: CASSLAGGEELFF.

This clonotype was observed many times. The CDR3, as DNA: TGTGCCAGCAGTGGACTAGCGGGGGTAGATACGCAGTATTTT. It specifies CASSGLAGVDTQYF. V gene TRBV6-1 combines with J gene TRBJ2-3; 12 bases are a match to TRBD2. This CDR3 region has 14 residues. Germline V gives CDR1 MNHNS, CDR2 SASEGT. V shed 4 bases, J shed 5 bases, and the junction held 1 base outside the gene matches.

Ten or more counts support this clonotype. The rearrangement links TRBV12-3 or TRBV12-4 to TRBJ2-3, with D unclear. V lost 5 bases and J 1 base, leaving 10 bases between the germline ends. The CDR3 sequence is 14 residues long. The CDR3 region is CASSRSSGTDTQYF. The CDR3 DNA reads TGTGCCAGCAGTAGATCATCCGGCACAGATACGCAGTATTTT.

This clonotype was detected ten times or more. V usage is TRBV18 and J usage is TRBJ2-1; weak D call: TRBD1 (5 bases). Germline assignment: CDR1 KGHSH and CDR2 LQKENI. V lost 0 bases, J lost 5 bases, and 11 bases lay in between. This CDR3 region has 15 residues. This CDR3 is CASSPPRPRDNEQFF. The CDR3 DNA reads TGTGCCAGCTCACCACCCAGGCCCAGGGACAATGAGCAGTTCTTC.

This clonotype was counted a few times. The V and J genes are TRBV2 and TRBJ2-1, with TRBD2 matching over 8 bases. The trim removed 8 bases at V and 6 bases at J, leaving 18 bases unmatched. The CDR3 runs to 17 residues. CDR1 and CDR2 from the germline V gene are SNHLY and FYNNEI. The CDR3 here is CASLRVLKRTSRNEQFF. Written as DNA, the CDR3 is TGTGCCAGCCTCCGGGTTCTCAAAAGGACTAGCCGCAATGAGCAGTTCTTC.